The T cell receptor beta chain under discussion was sequenced for a study of control samples from healthy donors and cancer patients. Germline trimming cut 3 bases from V and 7 bases from J; bases unmatched to any gene: 11. Germline lookup yields CDR1 SEHNR and CDR2 FQNEAQ (reference sequence). CDR3 length: 16 amino acids. Sequencing was performed with immunoSEQ multiplex PCR; in TCRdb, only in-frame clones are kept and a portion is missing. Among roughly 51,000 clones listed, approximately 90% were seen once. The source of this sequence is a man aged 40-50 years with colorectal cancer. The V gene is TRBV7-9, the J gene TRBJ2-7; 11 bases match TRBD2. Sample: PBMCs. The CDR3 sequence: CASSFSFSSGRWEQYF. The CDR3 region has the DNA TGTGCCAGCAGCTTTTCCTTTTCTAGCGGGAGGTGGGAGCAGTACTTC.